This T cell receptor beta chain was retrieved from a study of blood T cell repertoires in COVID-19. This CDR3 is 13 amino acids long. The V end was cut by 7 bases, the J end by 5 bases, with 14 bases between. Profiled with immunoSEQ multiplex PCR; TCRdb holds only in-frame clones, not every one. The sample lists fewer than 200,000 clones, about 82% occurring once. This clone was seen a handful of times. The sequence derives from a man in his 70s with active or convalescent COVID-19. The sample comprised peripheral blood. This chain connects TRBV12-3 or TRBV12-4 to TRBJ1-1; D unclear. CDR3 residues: CASTLTGLTEAFF. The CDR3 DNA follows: TGTGCCAGCACTTTGACGGGGTTAACTGAAGCTTTCTTT.